The 7 T cell receptor beta chains below were found in one sample sequenced in a study of T cells after yellow fever vaccination. TCRdb fed the 5' RACE reads into MiXCR, producing one record per CDR3 protein. The repertoire holds 500,000 to 650,000 distinct CDR3 sequences, with about 13% as singletons. Sequenced material: PBMCs, taken on the day of the yellow fever booster vaccination. These TCRs come from a man under 40 who received the YFV17D yellow fever vaccine.

The chain carries TRBV5-5 and TRBJ2-5; 8 nucleotides align to TRBD1. The CDR3 has 15 amino acids. The germline gives CDR1 SGHKS, CDR2 YYEKEE (reference sequence). Trimming at V came to 3 bases and at J to 1 base, leaving 5 bases not matched to a gene. The CDR3 sequence: CASSSTQGAQETQYF. CDR3 bases: TGTGCCAGCAGCTCGACCCAGGGGGCCCAAGAGACCCAGTACTTC.

In its sample, this clonotype was seen a few times. The chain is built from TRBV15 and TRBJ1-6, with 7 bases that match TRBD1. The CDR3 contains 16 residues. Trimming removed 2 bases from V and 6 bases from J; junction bases left unmatched: 7. In germline, CDR1 is LNHNV, CDR2 YYDKDF (reference sequence). For the CDR3, the DNA is TGTGCCACCAGCAGATCAGGGACAGAAAGTAATTCACCCCTCCACTTT. Protein: CATSRSGTESNSPLHF.

The gene calls are TRBV20-1 and TRBJ2-3; D may be TRBD2 (6 bases). Germline lookup yields CDR1 DFQATT and CDR2 SNEGSKA (reference sequence). Trimming removed 3 bases from V and 5 bases from J, with 21 bases in between. There are 16 residues in the CDR3. DNA of the CDR3: TGCAGTGCTAGGGGAACTAGCACTTTGGCGGGAGATACGCAGTATTTT. It yields the protein CSARGTSTLAGDTQYF.

The V and J genes are TRBV20-1 and TRBJ2-1; 9 bases align to TRBD2. Germline V CDR1 and CDR2: DFQATT, SNEGSKA (reference sequence). Germline trimming cut 6 bases from V and 9 bases from J; bases unmatched to any gene: 12. The length of the CDR3 is 14 residues. This CDR3 reads CSATREAGGPEQFF. The CDR3 region has the DNA TGCAGTGCAACCCGGGAAGCGGGAGGACCTGAGCAGTTCTTC.

This rearrangement joins TRBV20-1 to TRBJ2-5, with 7 bases lining up with TRBD2. The CDR3 sequence is 12 residues long. Germline V CDR1 and CDR2: DFQATT, SNEGSKA (reference sequence). J gave up 4 bases and V 6 bases, and 5 bases lay outside the gene matches. The CDR3 loop reads CSAKRGLETQYF. In DNA form, the CDR3 reads TGCAGTGCCAAGCGGGGACTAGAGACCCAGTACTTC.

This clonotype was counted only a few times. The chain has TRBV5-4 and TRBJ2-7; D tentatively reads TRBD1 or TRBD2 (5 bases each). CDR3 length: 15 residues. Trimming took off 0 bases at V and 3 bases at J, with 13 bases between the two ends. Germline assignment: CDR1 SGHNT and CDR2 YYREEE (reference sequence). CDR3 residues: CASSLASGTLYEQYF. CDR3 coding DNA: TGTGCCAGCAGCTTGGCATCCGGGACCCTCTACGAGCAGTACTTC.

This clonotype has only one observation. This chain joins TRBV6-1 and TRBJ2-7, with TRBD2 as a possible D gene (6 bases). Germline lookup yields CDR1 MNHNS and CDR2 SASEGT. V lost 6 bases, J lost 0 bases, and 15 bases lay in between. This CDR3 has 15 amino acids. CDR3 in DNA: TGTGCCAGCAGCCGGACTACCCTCTTCTCCTACGAGCAGTACTTC. As protein: CASSRTTLFSYEQYF.